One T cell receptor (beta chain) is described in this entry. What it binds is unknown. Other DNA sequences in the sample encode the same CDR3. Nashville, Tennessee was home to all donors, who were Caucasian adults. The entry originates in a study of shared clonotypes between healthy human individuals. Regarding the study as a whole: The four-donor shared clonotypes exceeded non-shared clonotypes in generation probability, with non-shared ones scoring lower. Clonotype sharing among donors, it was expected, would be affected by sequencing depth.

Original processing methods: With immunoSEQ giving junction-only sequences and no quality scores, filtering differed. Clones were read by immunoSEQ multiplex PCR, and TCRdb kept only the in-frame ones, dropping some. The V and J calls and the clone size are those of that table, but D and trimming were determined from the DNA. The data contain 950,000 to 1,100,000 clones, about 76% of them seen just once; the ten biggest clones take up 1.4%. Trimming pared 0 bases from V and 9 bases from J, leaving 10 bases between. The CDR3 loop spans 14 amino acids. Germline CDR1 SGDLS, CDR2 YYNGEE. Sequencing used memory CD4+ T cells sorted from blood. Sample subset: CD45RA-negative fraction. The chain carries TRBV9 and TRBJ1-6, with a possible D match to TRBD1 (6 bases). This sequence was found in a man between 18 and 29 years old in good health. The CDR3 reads CASSVAQGGSPLHF. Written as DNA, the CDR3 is TGTGCCAGCAGCGTAGCGCAAGGGGGTTCACCCCTCCACTTT.